The clone carrying this T cell receptor beta chain was seen just once. CDR1 and CDR2 (germline): SGDLS, YYNGEE. V was trimmed by 4 bases and J by 0 bases, leaving 16 bases between them. The CDR3 covers 16 residues. These data belong to a study of blood T cell repertoires in COVID-19. In the authors' workflow: Reference gene primer amplification gave nucleated cell count estimates. Assay used: immunoSEQ multiplex PCR; TCRdb lists only in-frame clones, some missing. V and J calls and clone size are copied from that table; D and trimming were computed from the DNA. The sample lists 210,000 or so clones, approximately 80% occurring once.

Sequencing input: PBMCs or T cells enriched from blood (not recorded which). The rearrangement uses TRBV9 and TRBJ1-2; possible D gene TRBD1, 6 bases. The sequence was obtained from a man aged 30-40 years with acute COVID-19. This chain's CDR3 is CASSINRGGPNYGYTF. The DNA of the CDR3 is TGTGCCAGCAGCATCAACCGCGGGGGCCCTAACTATGGCTACACCTTC. Full variable domain (remainder filled in from reference TRBV9 and TRBJ1-2): DSGVTQTPKHLITATGQRVTLRCSPRSGDLSVYWYQQSLDQGLQFLIQYYNGEERAKGNILERFSAQQFPDLHSELNLSSLELGDSALYFCASSINRGGPNYGYTFGSGTRLTVV.